What follows are 17 T cell receptor beta chains derived from one specimen sequenced in a study of blood T cell repertoires in COVID-19. Libraries were prepared by immunoSEQ multiplex PCR; TCRdb keeps only in-frame clonotypes and omits some of them. The sample records over 350,000 clones, around nine tenths being singletons. Specimen: PBMCs or T cells enriched from blood (not recorded which). The receptors were gathered from a woman aged 45-65 years who had recovered from COVID-19.

J is TRBJ2-3 and V is TRBV3-1 (or the pseudogene TRBV3-2); TRBD2 matches at 8 bases. This CDR3 is 16 amino acids long. Germline-derived CDR1 and CDR2 are LGHDT and YNNKEL (reference sequence). With V trimmed by 3 bases and J by 3 bases, 8 bases remained unmatched. In DNA, the CDR3 is TGTGCCAGCAGCCAGGTCCGGGGCGGGGGGACAGATACGCAGTATTTT. Encoded protein: CASSQVRGGGTDTQYF.

The V call is TRBV11-2, the J call TRBJ1-1, with 7 nucleotides matching TRBD1. CDR1 and CDR2 from the germline V gene are SGHAT and FQNNGV. Trimming took 5 bases from V and 4 from J; bases not matched to a gene: 7. The CDR3 is made up of 14 amino acids. The CDR3 DNA reads as TGTGCCAGCAGCCCTGACAGGGCGGCCACTGAAGCTTTCTTT. Its protein is CASSPDRAATEAFF.

This clone has only one observation. J is TRBJ2-7 and V is TRBV24-1; tentatively, D is TRBD2 (5 bases). The CDR3 consists of 14 residues. Trimming pared 3 bases from V and 6 bases from J, leaving 14 bases between. Germline-derived CDR1 and CDR2 are KGHDR and SFDVKD. CDR3 in amino acids: CATSDPATSSEQYF. CDR3 sequence (DNA): TGTGCCACCAGTGATCCCGCTACTAGTTCCGAGCAGTACTTC.

V gene TRBV19 combines with J gene TRBJ1-4, with 10 bases matching TRBD1. V trimming: 4 bases; J trimming: 7 bases; junction bases outside the gene matches: 3. Germline lookup yields CDR1 LNHDA and CDR2 SQIVND (reference sequence). CDR3 length: 14 amino acids. The CDR3 DNA is TGTGCCAGTAGTACCGGGACAGGGGTTGAAAAACTGTTTTTT. Protein sequence: CASSTGTGVEKLFF.

The DNA of the CDR3 is TGTGCCAGCAGGGGGACAGGGACCGACTATGGCTACACCTTC. It encodes CASRGTGTDYGYTF. The V call is TRBV6-5, the J call TRBJ1-2, with 9 positions matching TRBD1. The J segment lost 3 bases and the V segment lost 6 bases, leaving 5 bases of the junction unmatched. Germline values: CDR1 MNHEY, CDR2 SVGAGI. This CDR3 region has 14 residues.

As DNA, the CDR3 is TGTGCCAGCAGTTTAGGTGGCCGGAATTCACCAACCGGCGGTATCGAGCAGTACTTC. This sequence encodes CASSLGGRNSPTGGIEQYF. The V gene is TRBV28, the J gene TRBJ2-7, with no clear D. This CDR3 comprises 19 residues. V was trimmed by 2 bases and J by 6 bases, leaving 29 bases between them. The germline V gene encodes CDR1 MDHEN and CDR2 SYDVKM.

The chain uses TRBV18 and TRBJ2-6; 9 nucleotides align to TRBD1. V lost 0 bases and J lost 3; bases outside the gene matches: 0. Germline V gene sequence: CDR1 KGHSH, CDR2 LQKENI. This CDR3 has 16 residues. CDR3 coding DNA: TGTGCCAGCTCACCACCGGGACAGGGTGGGGCCAACGTCCTGACTTTC. Protein product: CASSPPGQGGANVLTF. The full variable domain, rest sourced from reference TRBV18 and TRBJ2-6, is NAGVMQNPRHLVRRRGQEARLRCSPMKGHSHVYWYRQLPEEGLKFMVYLQKENIIDESGMPKERFSAEFPKEGPSILRIQQVVRGDSAAYFCASSPPGQGGANVLTFGAGSRLTVL.

The chain carries TRBV28 and TRBJ1-2; D possibly corresponds to TRBD1 (6 bases). Germline CDR1 MDHEN, CDR2 SYDVKM. The CDR3 spans 15 residues. V gave up 5 bases and J gave up 0 bases, with 13 bases separating them. CDR3 amino acids: CASSTPHRANYGYTF. CDR3 nucleotides: TGTGCCAGCAGTACCCCTCACAGGGCTAACTATGGCTACACCTTC.

This clone has only a few counts. The rearrangement joins TRBV4-1 to TRBJ1-3; TRBD1 matches at 8 bases. V trimming: 0 bases; J trimming: 0 bases; junction bases outside the gene matches: 13. The germline V gene has CDR1 MGHRA and CDR2 YSYEKL. The CDR3 is 20 amino acids. Here the CDR3 reads CASSQDSSARGRNSGNTIYF. CDR3 sequence (DNA): TGCGCCAGCAGCCAAGATAGTTCTGCCAGGGGGCGAAACTCTGGAAACACCATATATTTT.

A word on this clone: This sample includes further DNA sequences coding for the same CDR3. The chain links TRBV6-1 to TRBJ1-2, with a possible D match to TRBD1 (6 bases). V was trimmed by 0 bases and J by 5 bases, leaving 13 bases between them. This CDR3 is built from 15 residues. The germline V gene has CDR1 MNHNS and CDR2 SASEGT. CDR3 amino acids: CASSEARTALYGYTF. DNA of the CDR3: TGTGCCAGCAGTGAAGCACGGACAGCGTTATATGGCTACACCTTC.

CDR3 residues: CASSQDRAGVETQYF. DNA of the CDR3: TGTGCCAGCAGCCAAGATCGGGCGGGGGTCGAGACCCAGTACTTC. The rearrangement uses TRBV4-2 and TRBJ2-5; 7 bases line up with TRBD2. V lost 0 bases to trimming and J lost 5 bases; unmatched junction nucleotides: 6. This CDR3 is built from 15 residues. CDR1 is LGHNA and CDR2 is YNFKEQ in the germline V gene.

This clone has a handful of counts. The V gene is TRBV10-3, the J gene TRBJ2-1; possibly TRBD2 for D (6 bases). There are 12 residues in the CDR3. V was trimmed by 9 bases and J by 8 bases, leaving 14 bases between them. Germline-derived CDR1 and CDR2 are ENHRY and SYGVKD. In DNA, the CDR3 is TGTGCCATTGCGGACTACTCCCATGAGCAGTTCTTC. It specifies CAIADYSHEQFF.

This chain connects TRBV19 to TRBJ1-2, with TRBD1 matching over 8 bases. This CDR3 has 19 residues. V was clipped by 7 bases and J by 1 base; unmatched bases: 20. Germline assignment: CDR1 LNHDA and CDR2 SQIVND (reference sequence). DNA for the CDR3: TGTGCCAGTAATCGCTACGGCACGGACAGGGACTCCCATAACTATGGCTACACCTTC. As protein: CASNRYGTDRDSHNYGYTF.

J is TRBJ1-6 and V is TRBV2; no clear D gene. Trimming took off 3 bases at V and 7 bases at J, with 13 bases between the two ends. This CDR3 has 15 amino acids. From germline, CDR1 is SNHLY and CDR2 FYNNEI. The CDR3 sequence: CASSENSGINSPLHF. CDR3 nucleotides: TGTGCCAGCAGTGAGAACAGCGGGATAAATTCACCCCTCCACTTT.

This clone was detected only a few times. The chain combines TRBV30 with TRBJ1-5, with a tentative D call TRBD1 (5 bases). The V gene lost 1 base and the J gene lost 2 bases, with 12 bases spanning the gap. CDR1 and CDR2 (germline): GTSNPN, SVGIG (reference sequence). The CDR3 sequence is 15 residues long. This CDR3 reads CAWSAQGLGNQPQHF. The CDR3 DNA follows: TGTGCCTGGAGTGCCCAGGGTCTGGGCAATCAGCCCCAGCATTTT.

The chain recombines TRBV29-1 with TRBJ1-1; D gene ambiguous. Per germline, CDR1 SQVTM and CDR2 ANQGSEA. Trimming removed 4 bases at V and 5 bases at J, with 17 bases between. The CDR3 is made up of 14 amino acids. The CDR3 DNA reads as TGCAGCGTTGTAAAAATGGCGGGTGGAACTGAAGCTTTCTTT. Protein sequence: CSVVKMAGGTEAFF.

This clone occurred a few times. This chain links TRBV5-1 with TRBJ2-3; 8 nucleotides agree with TRBD2. The ends lost 5 bases at V and 2 bases at J; junction bases unmatched: 4. Looked up from germline, CDR1 is SGHRS and CDR2 is YFSETQ. This CDR3 comprises 14 residues. The CDR3 loop is CASRQAGDTDTQYF. The CDR3 DNA is TGCGCCAGCAGACAAGCGGGGGACACAGATACGCAGTATTTT.